Following are 21 T cell receptor beta chains from one sample sequenced in a study of CD8 T cells in Susac syndrome. RNA, at about 0.45 to 1 ug, was reverse transcribed with random hexamers. TCRdb itself ran the immunoSEQ multiplex PCR reads through MiXCR, one entry per CDR3 protein. The sample has about 150,000 distinct CDR3 sequences; over 85% are singletons. The source material was CD8+ T cells from PBMCs. These receptors were collected from a human donor with multiple sclerosis.

This chain joins TRBV9 and TRBJ1-5; possibly TRBD1 for D (5 bases). V lost 3 bases, J lost 3 bases, and 10 bases lay in between. Germline CDR1 reads SGDLS; CDR2 reads YYNGEE. CDR3 length: 14 amino acids. The chain's CDR3 is CASSGQGNNQPQHF. In DNA, the CDR3 is TGTGCCAGCAGCGGCCAGGGAAACAATCAGCCCCAGCATTTT. Full variable domain (outside the CDR3, taken from reference TRBV9 and TRBJ1-5): DSGVTQTPKHLITATGQRVTLRCSPRSGDLSVYWYQQSLDQGLQFLIQYYNGEERAKGNILERFSAQQFPDLHSELNLSSLELGDSALYFCASSGQGNNQPQHFGDGTRLSIL.

This chain joins TRBV7-8 and TRBJ2-7; a possible D gene is TRBD2 (5 bases). This CDR3 has 15 residues. Trimming took 5 bases from V and 2 from J, leaving 16 bases between them. Germline V CDR1 and CDR2: SGHVS, FQNEAQ. The CDR3 spells CASSPLFGGTYEQYF. The CDR3 DNA reads TGTGCCAGCAGCCCCCTCTTCGGAGGTACCTACGAGCAGTACTTC.

The J gene is TRBJ2-6, the V gene TRBV29-1; D is perhaps TRBD1 (6 bases). Trimming took off 5 bases at V and 1 base at J, with 15 bases between the two ends. The CDR3 totals 16 residues. Germline CDR1 and CDR2: SQVTM and ANQGSEA. CDR3 residues: CSVWNRDASGANVLTF. Written as DNA, the CDR3 is TGCAGCGTTTGGAACAGGGATGCGTCTGGGGCCAACGTCCTGACTTTC.

V is TRBV19 and J is TRBJ1-1, with D possibly TRBD1 on 5 matching bases. The CDR3 runs to 15 residues. In germline, CDR1 is LNHDA, CDR2 SQIVND (reference sequence). V was clipped by 6 bases and J by 3 bases, with 17 bases between them. CDR3 region: CASSRTPRGDTEAFF. Here the CDR3 DNA reads TGTGCCAGTAGCCGCACCCCCCGGGGGGACACTGAAGCTTTCTTT.

This rearrangement joins TRBV29-1 to TRBJ1-1; 7 nucleotides line up with TRBD1. The germline CDR1 and CDR2 sequences are SQVTM and ANQGSEA. V lost 0 bases, J lost 6 bases, and 13 bases stayed unmatched. This CDR3 is built from 16 residues. In DNA, the CDR3 is TGCAGCGTTGAAGACCTATGGACAGGAGAGGACCCTGAAGCTTTCTTT. As protein: CSVEDLWTGEDPEAFF.

The chain couples TRBV7-9 to TRBJ2-7, with 11 bases aligning to TRBD2. The CDR3 consists of 14 residues. Per germline, CDR1 SEHNR and CDR2 FQNEAQ (reference sequence). V trimming: 3 bases; J trimming: 3 bases; junction bases outside the gene matches: 1. The CDR3 DNA reads as TGTGCCAGCAGCTTTCTAGCGGGGGGCTACGAGCAGTACTTC. Its translation: CASSFLAGGYEQYF. Variable domain in full (rest from reference TRBV7-9 and TRBJ2-7): DTGVSQNPRHKITKRGQNVTFRCDPISEHNRLYWYRQTLGQGPEFLTYFQNEAQLEKSRLLSDRFSAERPKGSFSTLEIQRTEQGDSAMYLCASSFLAGGYEQYFGPGTRLTVT.

The chain has TRBV3-1 and TRBJ1-1; TRBD1 matches at 8 bases. Germline CDR1 is LGHDT and CDR2 is YNNKEL (reference sequence). CDR3 length equals 15 residues. V lost 4 bases and J lost 1; bases outside the gene matches: 5. The CDR3: CASSPRTGQNTEAFF. The CDR3 bases are TGTGCCAGCAGCCCCCGGACAGGGCAGAACACTGAAGCTTTCTTT.

This chain connects TRBV30 to TRBJ1-6; the D is unclear. V gave up 5 bases and J gave up 6 bases, with 11 bases separating them. The germline gives CDR1 GTSNPN, CDR2 SVGIG (reference sequence). The CDR3 length is 13 residues. CDR3 bases: TGTGCCTGGTCCCGGGAATCTAATTCACCCCTCCACTTT. Protein: CAWSRESNSPLHF.

This sequence joins TRBV13 and TRBJ2-1; 10 nucleotides line up with TRBD1. With V trimmed by 5 bases and J by 8 bases, 9 bases remained unmatched. The CDR3 covers 15 residues. The germline V gene encodes CDR1 PRHDT and CDR2 FYEKMQ (reference sequence). The CDR3 reads CASSHRDRGHHEQFF. CDR3 nucleotide sequence: TGTGCCAGCAGCCACCGGGACAGGGGTCATCATGAGCAGTTCTTC.

This sequence joins TRBV20-1 and TRBJ2-7; D is perhaps TRBD1 (5 bases). This CDR3 is 16 amino acids long. Trimming stripped 0 bases from V and 0 bases from J, with 15 bases between. CDR1 DFQATT and CDR2 SNEGSKA come from the germline V gene (reference sequence). The chain's CDR3 is CSARDPQAPPSYEQYF. CDR3 nucleotide sequence: TGCAGTGCTAGAGATCCACAGGCCCCTCCCTCCTACGAGCAGTACTTC.

The CDR3 loop reads CASSWGTGQNEQFF. CDR3 in DNA: TGTGCCAGCAGTTGGGGGACAGGCCAAAATGAGCAGTTCTTC. This chain connects TRBV12-3 or TRBV12-4 to TRBJ2-1, with 8 bases identical to TRBD1. The J segment lost 7 bases and the V segment lost 4 bases, leaving 6 bases of the junction unmatched. The CDR3 extends over 14 amino acids.

The chain is built from TRBV13 and TRBJ2-7; 11 bases align to TRBD1. The ends lost 1 base at V and 3 bases at J; junction bases unmatched: 2. The CDR3 totals 15 residues. Looked up from germline, CDR1 is PRHDT and CDR2 is FYEKMQ (reference sequence). Here the CDR3 DNA reads TGTGCCAGCAGCTTAGACGGGACAGGGGGCTACGAGCAGTACTTC. Its protein is CASSLDGTGGYEQYF. Drawing the rest from reference TRBV13 and TRBJ2-7, the complete variable domain is AAGVIQSPRHLIKEKRETATLKCYPIPRHDTVYWYQQGPGQDPQFLISFYEKMQSDKGSIPDRFSAQQFSDYHSELNMSSLELGDSALYFCASSLDGTGGYEQYFGPGTRLTVT.

The sample holds a few counts of this clonotype. The rearrangement links TRBV20-1 to TRBJ2-7, with 10 positions matching TRBD1. V trimming: 6 bases; J trimming: 4 bases; junction bases outside the gene matches: 3. From germline, CDR1 is DFQATT and CDR2 SNEGSKA (reference sequence). The CDR3 has 12 residues. The CDR3 region has the DNA TGCAGTGCAAGGGACAGGGGTTACGAGCAGTACTTC. Encoded protein: CSARDRGYEQYF.

The rearrangement links TRBV30 to TRBJ2-3; tentatively, D is TRBD2 (6 bases). Trimming took 0 bases from V and 6 from J, leaving 10 bases between them. This CDR3 spans 13 amino acids. CDR1 is GTSNPN, CDR2 SVGIG, per germline (reference sequence). DNA of the CDR3: TGTGCCTGGAGTGTAGTTGCGGGGGATACGCAGTATTTT. Translating it yields CAWSVVAGDTQYF.

The V and J genes are TRBV18 and TRBJ2-3; 13 nucleotides match TRBD2. Germline loops: CDR1 KGHSH, CDR2 LQKENI. Trimming took 3 bases from V and 5 from J; bases not matched to a gene: 11. The length of the CDR3 is 18 residues. CDR3 coding DNA: TGTGCCAGCTCACCTTTCGCACTAGCGGGGGGGCTGGGAGATACGCAGTATTTT. Amino acid sequence: CASSPFALAGGLGDTQYF.

This chain links TRBV9 with TRBJ1-2; D is uncertain. CDR3 length: 13 residues. Trimming removed 1 base from V and 4 bases from J, with 8 bases in between. Germline values: CDR1 SGDLS, CDR2 YYNGEE. The CDR3 is CASSVTPSYGYTF. The DNA of the CDR3 is TGTGCCAGCAGCGTAACCCCCTCCTATGGCTACACCTTC.

This chain connects TRBV19 to TRBJ2-3; TRBD2 is a possible D gene (5 bases). The ends were cut back, 3 bases at V and 12 bases at J, with 19 bases in the middle. Germline V gene data show CDR1 as LNHDA and CDR2 as SQIVND (reference sequence). The CDR3 runs 14 residues. The CDR3 is CASSMTWPGNFQYF. In nucleotides, the CDR3 is TGTGCCAGTAGTATGACTTGGCCCGGGAACTTCCAGTATTTT.

The chain employs TRBV5-4 and TRBJ2-7, with D possibly TRBD1 on 6 matching bases. The CDR3 extends over 13 amino acids. Per germline, CDR1 SGHNT and CDR2 YYREEE (reference sequence). Trimming shortened V by 4 bases and J by 4 bases, and 12 bases separated the two germline ends. The CDR3 DNA reads TGTGCCAGCAGCCTCTGGGGGCCTTACGAGCAGTACTTC. The encoded protein is CASSLWGPYEQYF. Combining the CDR3 with reference TRBV5-4 and TRBJ2-7 gives the whole variable domain ETGVTQSPTHLIKTRGQQVTLRCSSQSGHNTVSWYQQALGQGPQFIFQYYREEENGRGNFPPRFSGLQFPNYSSELNVNALELDDSALYLCASSLWGPYEQYFGPGTRLTVT.

The sample holds a few counts of this clonotype. The V and J genes are TRBV27 and TRBJ2-1; D ambiguous. CDR1 is MNHEY and CDR2 is SMNVEV in the germline V gene (reference sequence). Trimming left V 2 bases short and J 6 bases short, with 8 bases between. CDR3 size: 13 residues. The CDR3 loop is CASSLTGSNEQFF. The CDR3 DNA reads as TGTGCCAGCAGTTTAACTGGATCCAATGAGCAGTTCTTC.

This clonotype was seen just once. The rearrangement joins TRBV30 to TRBJ1-2; a possible D gene is TRBD1 (5 bases). The CDR3 runs to 16 residues. Trimming removed 2 bases at V and 8 bases at J, with 24 bases between. From germline, CDR1 is GTSNPN and CDR2 SVGIG (reference sequence). The CDR3 DNA reads as TGTGCCTGGAGTCGGACCCTTCATGGGGGAAACGGCGGCTACACCTTC. It encodes CAWSRTLHGGNGGYTF.

This chain uses TRBV12-3 or TRBV12-4 with TRBJ2-7; D is perhaps TRBD1 (6 bases). The CDR3 extends over 14 amino acids. V was trimmed by 6 bases and J by 5 bases, leaving 17 bases between them. The CDR3 protein is CASSRTGKLHEQYF. The DNA of the CDR3 is TGTGCCAGCAGCCGAACAGGGAAACTACACGAGCAGTACTTC.